These T cell receptor beta chains were read from a single sample in a study of T cell responses to AZD1222 COVID-19 vaccine. The method was immunoSEQ multiplex PCR; TCRdb's version includes in-frame clones alone and lacks a portion of them. Of about 69,000 clones in the sample, roughly 85% were seen once. The specimen was peripheral blood, collected 28 days after the second AZD1222 dose. The receptors were sampled from an adult who received the AZD1222 COVID-19 vaccine. Both conserved end residues are part of each CDR3. Fields, in order: D gene, V gene, clone size, CDR3 length, J gene, CDR3 protein, CDR3 DNA. D genes are given only for firm matches. Rows give clone size only sometimes, using once, few, many, or a class for an expanded clone.

>TRBD1|TRBV5-4|NA|15|TRBJ2-2
CASSLAGTGAGELFF
TGTGCCAGCAGCTTGGCCGGGACAGGGGCCGGGGAGCTGTTTTTT
>NA|TRBV28|NA|13|TRBJ2-7
CASRRTGPYEQYF
TGTGCCAGCAGACGGACTGGACCCTACGAGCAGTACTTC
>NA|TRBV5-1|NA|14|TRBJ2-7
CASSQSGTVYEQYF
TGCGCCAGCAGCCAATCCGGGACGGTCTACGAGCAGTACTTC
>TRBD1|TRBV10-3|NA|16|TRBJ1-3
CAIRVPGQGSGYTIYF
TGTGCCATCAGAGTTCCGGGACAGGGGTCAGGATACACCATATATTTT
>NA|TRBV2|NA|14|TRBJ1-2
CASSASAMSGGYTF
TGTGCCAGCAGTGCATCGGCCATGTCGGGGGGCTACACCTTC
>NA|TRBV21-1|NA|17|TRBJ1-1
CASFHRGLVRMNTEAFF
TGTGCCAGCTTTCACAGGGGGCTCGTTCGGATGAACACTGAAGCTTTCTTT
>NA|TRBV6-5|NA|12|TRBJ2-1
CASSYPYNEQFF
TGTGCCAGCAGTTACCCCTACAATGAGCAGTTCTTC
>TRBD2|TRBV5-1|NA|12|TRBJ2-1
CASSLAGLEQFF
TGCGCCAGCAGCTTAGCGGGGCTGGAGCAGTTCTTC
>NA|TRBV5-1|NA|14|TRBJ1-4
CASSVDGGNEKLFF
TGCGCCAGCAGCGTGGACGGCGGTAATGAAAAACTGTTTTTT
>TRBD2|TRBV5-1|NA|12|TRBJ2-7
CASSDPGGEQYF
TGCGCCAGCAGCGATCCGGGGGGCGAGCAGTACTTC
>NA|TRBV2|NA|13|TRBJ1-2
CASSGGGGYGYTF
TGTGCCAGCAGTGGGGGGGGCGGATATGGCTACACCTTC
>NA|TRBV27|NA|15|TRBJ1-3
CASSLRDLSGNTIYF
TGTGCCAGTAGTTTACGGGACTTATCCGGAAACACCATATATTTT
>TRBD1|TRBV29-1|NA|13|TRBJ2-1
CSVTGGSVYEQFF
TGCAGCGTCACAGGGGGCTCGGTATATGAGCAGTTCTTC
>NA|TRBV10-1|NA|13|TRBJ1-1
CASSDMMNTEAFF
TGCGCCAGCTCGGACATGATGAACACTGAAGCTTTCTTT
>NA|TRBV5-8|NA|15|TRBJ1-4
CASSLSGQGTEKLFF
TGTGCCAGCAGCTTGTCGGGACAAGGGACTGAAAAACTGTTTTTT
>NA|TRBV6-5|NA|15|TRBJ2-1
CASSYGADSYNEQFF
TGTGCCAGCAGTTACGGAGCGGATAGTTACAATGAGCAGTTCTTC
>TRBD1|TRBV19|NA|13|TRBJ1-2
CASSSGTGGGYTF
TGTGCCAGTAGTTCCGGGACAGGGGGTGGCTACACCTTC
>NA|TRBV5-1|NA|14|TRBJ1-1
CASSADRLNTEAFF
TGCGCCAGCAGCGCGGACAGACTTAACACTGAAGCTTTCTTT
>NA|TRBV3-1/TRBV3-2|NA|13|TRBJ2-3
CASGDGITDTQYF
TGTGCCAGCGGGGACGGAATCACAGATACGCAGTATTTT
>NA|TRBV11-1|once|11|TRBJ1-1
CASSLEAEAFF
TGTGCCAGCAGCTTGGAAGCTGAAGCTTTCTTT
>NA|TRBV7-9|once|12|TRBJ1-5
CASSLALGPQHF
TGTGCCAGCAGCTTAGCGCTGGGTCCCCAGCATTTT
>TRBD1|TRBV27|NA|15|TRBJ1-1
CASSGRQGMNTEAFF
TGTGCCAGCAGTGGCCGACAGGGGATGAACACTGAAGCTTTCTTT
>TRBD1|TRBV5-8|NA|12|TRBJ1-6
CASSFRTGPLHF
TGTGCCAGCAGCTTCAGGACAGGACCCCTCCACTTT
>NA|TRBV13|NA|14|TRBJ1-3
CASSPGGSGNTIYF
TGTGCCAGCAGCCCCGGGGGTTCTGGAAACACCATATATTTT
>NA|TRBV7-2|few|13|TRBJ2-7
CASSPLVSLGQYF
TGTGCCAGCAGCCCATTAGTGTCGTTGGGGCAGTACTTC
>NA|TRBV12-5|NA|18|TRBJ1-1
CASGLARVLAEVNTEAFF
TGTGCTAGTGGTTTGGCACGGGTTCTGGCGGAGGTGAACACTGAAGCTTTCTTT
>TRBD1|TRBV10-3|once|15|TRBJ1-2
CAIKDIGQGAKGYTF
TGTGCCATCAAAGACATCGGACAGGGGGCCAAAGGCTACACCTTC
>NA|TRBV30|NA|13|TRBJ2-3
CAWSGPLPDTQYF
TGTGCCTGGTCGGGGCCACTACCAGATACGCAGTATTTT
>NA|TRBV7-9|NA|15|TRBJ2-1
CASSLGNSIHNEQFF
TGTGCCAGCAGCCTCGGGAACTCCATCCACAATGAGCAGTTCTTC
>NA|TRBV11-3|NA|16|TRBJ2-2
CASSRYTGGGSGELFF
TGTGCCAGCAGCCGTTATACGGGGGGCGGGAGCGGGGAGCTGTTTTTT
>NA|TRBV6-5|NA|14|TRBJ1-1
CASSSITGRGEAFF
TGTGCCAGCAGTTCTATAACGGGTCGGGGTGAAGCTTTCTTT
>NA|TRBV19|NA|12|TRBJ1-6
CASRRWDSPLHF
TGTGCCAGTAGAAGGTGGGACTCACCCCTCCACTTT
>NA|TRBV5-1|NA|13|TRBJ1-1
CASSLFGITEAFF
TGCGCCAGCAGCTTATTTGGGATTACTGAAGCTTTCTTT
>NA|TRBV27|NA|12|TRBJ1-2
CASSVTGHGYTF
TGTGCCAGCAGTGTGACAGGCCATGGCTACACCTTC
>NA|TRBV21-1|NA|15|TRBJ1-2
CASSLGQGANYGYTF
TGTGCCAGCAGCCTCGGACAGGGAGCTAACTATGGCTACACCTTC
>TRBD2|TRBV4-2|NA|12|TRBJ2-7
CASSGDLYEQYF
TGTGCCAGTAGCGGGGACCTCTACGAGCAGTACTTC
>NA|TRBV6-5|NA|14|TRBJ1-1
CASSYFWGNTEAFF
TGTGCCAGCAGTTACTTTTGGGGGAACACTGAAGCTTTCTTT
>NA|TRBV19|NA|16|TRBJ2-4
CASSIHEGMAKNIQYF
TGTGCCAGTAGTATTCACGAGGGAATGGCCAAAAACATTCAGTACTTC
>NA|TRBV7-8|NA|15|TRBJ1-5
CASSLGRVPNQPQHF
TGTGCCAGCAGCTTAGGGAGGGTGCCAAATCAGCCCCAGCATTTT
>NA|TRBV19|few|15|TRBJ1-5
CASSTPLELNQPQHF
TGTGCCAGTAGTACCCCCTTGGAGCTCAATCAGCCCCAGCATTTT
>NA|TRBV15|NA|14|TRBJ2-2
CATYSSGTAGELFF
TGTGCCACCTACTCCTCGGGGACCGCCGGGGAGCTGTTTTTT
>NA|TRBV7-6|NA|16|TRBJ1-5
CASVVRGGVGNQPQHF
TGTGCCAGCGTCGTGAGGGGGGGCGTAGGGAATCAGCCCCAGCATTTT
>NA|TRBV14|NA|14|TRBJ1-3
CASSQDLGGNTIYF
TGTGCCAGCAGCCAAGACCTGGGAGGAAACACCATATATTTT
>NA|TRBV5-5|NA|14|TRBJ1-1
CASSWWDTNTEAFF
TGTGCCAGCAGCTGGTGGGACACCAACACTGAAGCTTTCTTT
>TRBD1|TRBV9|NA|15|TRBJ2-3
CASSPSGQGVDTQYF
TGTGCCAGCAGCCCGTCGGGACAGGGGGTAGATACGCAGTATTTT
>NA|TRBV11-3|NA|14|TRBJ2-3
CASSLAVATDTQYF
TGTGCCAGCAGCTTAGCGGTAGCAACAGATACGCAGTATTTT
>NA|TRBV5-1|NA|14|TRBJ2-7
CASTRQDATYEQYF
TGCGCCAGCACACGACAGGACGCTACATACGAGCAGTACTTC
>TRBD1|TRBV2|once|15|TRBJ2-7
CASSLFPGQTYEQYF
TGTGCCAGCAGTTTATTCCCGGGACAGACCTACGAGCAGTACTTC
>TRBD2|TRBV27|few|16|TRBJ2-1
CASSSVAAGAKNEQFF
TGTGCCAGCAGTTCCGTAGCAGCGGGAGCTAAGAATGAGCAGTTCTTC
>NA|TRBV7-9|NA|14|TRBJ1-1
CASSFGPMNTEAFF
TGTGCCAGCAGCTTCGGTCCCATGAACACTGAAGCTTTCTTT
>NA|TRBV10-1|NA|15|TRBJ2-3
CASSEMAVTTDTQYF
TGCGCCAGCAGTGAGATGGCAGTTACCACAGATACGCAGTATTTT
>TRBD1|TRBV5-8|once|15|TRBJ2-4
CASSFTQGQRNIQYF
TGTGCCAGCAGCTTCACACAGGGGCAACGAAACATTCAGTACTTC
>NA|TRBV7-9|NA|17|TRBJ1-2
CASSFPTGGQPHYGYTF
TGTGCCAGCAGCTTCCCAACCGGAGGACAGCCTCACTATGGCTACACCTTC
>NA|TRBV7-2|NA|14|TRBJ2-6
CAIDRGSGANVLTF
TGTGCCATCGACCGGGGGTCTGGGGCCAACGTCCTGACTTTC
>NA|TRBV11-1|NA|14|TRBJ2-7
CASSLAGQAYEQYF
TGTGCCAGCAGCTTAGCGGGCCAGGCCTACGAGCAGTACTTC
>NA|TRBV12-3/TRBV12-4|NA|13|TRBJ1-2
CASSSGGGRGYTF
TGTGCCAGCAGTTCAGGAGGAGGGCGCGGCTACACCTTC